This is a list of T cell receptor beta chains from one sample in a study of blood T cell repertoires in COVID-19. Here immunoSEQ multiplex PCR was the method, and the copy in TCRdb shows in-frame clones only, minus some. The profile covers roughly 250,000 clones, with around 87% appearing a single time and around 2.5% taken by the ten largest. Sequencing was performed on peripheral blood. Receptor source: a woman aged 50 to 60 with acute or convalescent COVID-19. Both conserved end residues are trimmed from each CDR3. A row's size may be missing; if present it is once, few, many or a size class.

J gene: TRBJ1-2; clone size: .; V gene: TRBV28; CDR3 protein: ASSLGTSYGYT
J gene: TRBJ1-5; clone size: .; V gene: TRBV19; CDR3 protein: ASSIVGQGMKPQH
J gene: TRBJ1-2; clone size: .; V gene: TRBV19; CDR3 protein: ASSPLTENSNYGYT
J gene: TRBJ2-3; clone size: .; V gene: TRBV7-2; CDR3 protein: ASSLRGVTDTQY
J gene: TRBJ1-5; clone size: few; V gene: TRBV20-1; CDR3 protein: SASYRSNQPQH
J gene: TRBJ2-7; clone size: .; V gene: TRBV5-1; CDR3 protein: ASSFGPAGSSYEQY
J gene: TRBJ2-2; clone size: few; V gene: TRBV7-9; CDR3 protein: ASSPDMNTGELF
J gene: TRBJ1-5; clone size: .; V gene: TRBV7-3; CDR3 protein: ASSSRQGFQPQH
J gene: TRBJ1-1; clone size: .; V gene: TRBV7-2; CDR3 protein: ASSPLPNTEAF
J gene: TRBJ1-3; clone size: .; V gene: TRBV15; CDR3 protein: ATSEGDDRDSSGGNTIY
J gene: TRBJ1-5; clone size: .; V gene: TRBV9; CDR3 protein: ASSVGGGSVNQPQH
J gene: TRBJ1-5; clone size: few; V gene: TRBV15; CDR3 protein: ATSRNWDRGRGQPQH
J gene: TRBJ2-1; clone size: .; V gene: TRBV18; CDR3 protein: ASSYSREEQF
J gene: TRBJ1-2; clone size: .; V gene: TRBV6-5; CDR3 protein: AWRQGLKGNYGYT
J gene: TRBJ2-2; clone size: .; V gene: TRBV10-1; CDR3 protein: ASSEKRRGTAGGLPGELF
J gene: TRBJ1-3; clone size: .; V gene: TRBV14; CDR3 protein: ASSPQRTGSGSGNTIY
J gene: TRBJ2-7; clone size: .; V gene: TRBV29-1; CDR3 protein: SVEGGAYEQY
J gene: TRBJ1-6; clone size: few; V gene: TRBV7-2; CDR3 protein: ASSLFDVTGHNSPLH